One sample yielded the 10 T cell receptor beta chains listed below, sequenced in a study of T cells in Graves' hyperthyroidism and ophthalmopathy. TCR beta CDR3 sequences were amplified from RNA transcripts. The study used the HTBI primer set for a first-round RT-PCR of the TCR CDR3. MiXCR, run by TCRdb on the multiplex PCR reads, gives a single entry per CDR3 protein. This table has 490,000 or so distinct CDR3 sequences, about 20% appearing once. Input material: blood. All receptors derive from a woman in her 70s with Graves' ophthalmopathy.

This clonotype was seen only a few times. The chain recombines TRBV24-1 with TRBJ2-1; 8 bases match TRBD2. The CDR3 consists of 13 residues. CDR1 KGHDR and CDR2 SFDVKD come from the germline V gene. V dropped 3 bases and J dropped 14; count of bases not matched to a gene: 8. CDR3 DNA sequence: TGTGCCACCAGTGATCAAACCGGGACTAGGGAGTTCTTC. This sequence encodes CATSDQTGTREFF.

This chain joins TRBV7-9 and TRBJ2-3; D is possibly TRBD1 (6 bases). The CDR3 is made up of 14 amino acids. V was cut by 6 bases and J by 1 base, with 11 bases left in between. CDR1 SEHNR and CDR2 FQNEAQ come from the germline V gene (reference sequence). The CDR3 reads CASRQGGGTDTQYF. CDR3 DNA: TGTGCCAGCAGACAGGGTGGGGGCACAGATACGCAGTATTTT.

In its sample, this clonotype was seen a few times. This chain uses TRBV27 with TRBJ2-3; D tentatively reads TRBD1 or TRBD2 (5 bases each). Trimming pared 10 bases from V and 4 bases from J, leaving 15 bases between. This CDR3 region has 13 residues. Germline CDR1 MNHEY, CDR2 SMNVEV (reference sequence). The CDR3 nucleotides read TGTGCCACCAGACTACGGGGCCCAGATACGCAGTATTTT. It encodes CATRLRGPDTQYF.

The chain recombines TRBV10-1 with TRBJ2-5, with D unclear. Per germline, CDR1 WNHNN and CDR2 SYGVQD (reference sequence). This CDR3 has 9 amino acids. Trimming pared 7 bases from V and 9 bases from J, leaving 6 bases between. The CDR3 reads CASNNAQYF. The CDR3 region has the DNA TGCGCCAGCAATAATGCCCAGTACTTC.

This clonotype was found many times. The V call is TRBV5-1, the J call TRBJ2-7; maybe TRBD2 (5 bases). CDR1 is SGHRS and CDR2 is YFSETQ in the germline V gene. The CDR3 length is 14 residues. V lost 4 bases, J lost 6 bases, and 17 bases lay in between. The CDR3 region is CASSPSPSRFEQYF. Here the CDR3 DNA reads TGCGCCAGCAGCCCTAGCCCCTCTCGGTTCGAGCAGTACTTC.

This clonotype was detected ten times or more. The chain uses TRBV2 and TRBJ1-2; no reliable D call. Germline V gene lookup returns CDR1 SNHLY and CDR2 FYNNEI. This CDR3 contains 15 residues. V dropped 6 bases and J dropped 0 bases, with 14 bases sitting between them. The CDR3 protein is CASSAKRSTNYGYTF. The CDR3 DNA follows: TGTGCCAGCAGCGCTAAACGGTCTACTAACTATGGCTACACCTTC.

This clonotype was seen more than once but under ten times. CDR3 nucleotides: TGTGCCAGCAGCTACCTCGGAGCTAGCGGCTCCTACGAGCAGTACTTC. Its protein product is CASSYLGASGSYEQYF. This sequence joins TRBV7-9 and TRBJ2-7, with 7 bases fitting TRBD2. The germline gives CDR1 SEHNR, CDR2 FQNEAQ (reference sequence). The length of the CDR3 is 16 residues. Trimming cost V 4 bases and J 0 bases; bases outside gene matches: 9.

The chain combines TRBV18 with TRBJ1-1; no clear D. The CDR3 runs 14 residues. Germline V lookup: CDR1 KGHSH, CDR2 LQKENI. The V and J ends lost 1 base and 0 bases respectively, with 6 bases between them. In nucleotides, the CDR3 is TGTGCCAGCTCACCACGTGGGGTGAACACTGAAGCTTTCTTT. It specifies CASSPRGVNTEAFF.

This clonotype has just a few counts. This chain connects TRBV11-2 to TRBJ2-7; 9 bases line up with TRBD1. Unmatched junction bases numbered 8, after V lost 5 bases and J lost 3 bases. The germline CDR1 and CDR2 sequences are SGHAT and FQNNGV. This CDR3 region has 15 residues. DNA of the CDR3: TGTGCCAGCAGCAAGACAGGGGGTAGCGGCTACGAGCAGTACTTC. Protein product: CASSKTGGSGYEQYF. Variable domain in full (rest from reference TRBV11-2 and TRBJ2-7): EAGVAQSPRYKIIEKRQSVAFWCNPISGHATLYWYQQILGQGPKLLIQFQNNGVVDDSQLPKDRFSAERLKGVDSTLKIQPAKLEDSAVYLCASSKTGGSGYEQYFGPGTRLTVT.

V is TRBV6-6 and J is TRBJ2-3; D is perhaps TRBD1 (5 bases). The CDR3 contains 14 residues. V lost 0 bases to trimming and J lost 5 bases, with 9 bases between them. Per germline, CDR1 MNHNY and CDR2 SVGAGI (reference sequence). The CDR3 DNA is TGTGCCAGCAGTTACTCTGGGGCAGGAGATACGCAGTATTTT. This encodes CASSYSGAGDTQYF.